This T cell receptor beta chain originates from a study of intratumoral heterogeneity in liver cancer. With respect to the entire study: In the full cohort of around 13 patients, the median age was approximately 60 years and the majority of patients were male. To investigate intratumor heterogeneity, the study integrated RNA-seq, DNA sequencing, TCR-seq and SNP array data drawn from multiple regions of hepatocellular carcinoma specimens. The full cohort included approximately 71 multiregional samples from approximately 15 HCC patients, consisting of roughly 50 tumoral regions and approximately 20 adjacent nontumoral regions.

General conclusions and limits of the study: The authors noted a relatively low number of patients and under-sampled tumor-infiltrating lymphocyte representation as limitations.

CDR1 and CDR2, per the germline V gene (reference sequence), are MNHNY and SVGAGI. At the junction V is shortened by 6 bases and J by 9 bases, with 6 bases in between. Spanning cysteine to phenylalanine, the CDR3 consists of 11 amino acids. The entry retains the CDR3 DNA only, 33 bases that are in frame from base 1. The immunoSEQ assay was used to sequence TCR beta chain CDR3 regions from genomic DNA. Primers annealing to V and J segments amplified rearranged VDJ segments. The paper's data handling went like this. The ImmunoSeq Analyzer software was used to compute clonality and richness metrics. Differentially abundant clones between regions were identified using Fisher's exact test plus a beta-binomial method for added stringency. This is the immuneACCESS table as TCRdb keeps it, with only in-frame sequences that have V and J called. A part of the clones is gone; compared with another copy, unresolved V genes explain less than half, and the rest is unexplained. Clonal size and the V and J genes are those of that table, whereas D and trimming came from the DNA. Here the sample has thousands of clones; 68% occur a single time. Roughly a fifth of the sample rests with the top ten.

Concerning this clone itself: No antigen is known for it. One base away there is no much larger clone; base qualities are not given.

Every patient had early-stage hepatocellular carcinoma and went to surgical resection without receiving any prior therapy. Sampled areas lacked macroscopic evidence of necrosis or hemorrhage. Multiple regions from a couple of patients underwent TCR sequencing (ImmunoSeq). Frozen resection tissue samples were collected at a distance of at least 1 cm from each other. Samples labelled N were derived from nontumoral liver tissue adjacent to the tumor. Genomic DNA was extracted from bulk tissue using the DNeasy blood and tissue kit. This clonotype was sampled from a man aged 65 to 85 with hepatocellular carcinoma. The specimen comprised tumor-adjacent normal tissue, sampled before any cancer treatment. The chain employs TRBV6-6 and TRBJ1-6; no D gene can be assigned with confidence. The DNA sequence follows: TGTGCCAGCAGCCTCGGTTCACCCCTCCACTTT. It translates as CASSLGSPLHF.